The 24 T cell receptor beta chains below all came from one sample that was sequenced in a study of T-cell memory formation after mild COVID-19. Via MiXCR, TCRdb re-called the 5' RACE reads, giving one row per CDR3 protein. The sample records some 290,000 distinct CDR3 sequences, around 15% being singletons. The specimen sequenced was PBMCs or a T cell subset sorted from them (not recorded which). These receptor sequences come from a man aged 18 to 30 who had mild COVID-19 (a few samples of this study predate the infection). Cell type and time point are not known.

This chain links TRBV5-1 with TRBJ1-1; D gene unclear. Deletions cut 5 bases from V and 1 base from J, with 12 bases between. Germline CDR1 is SGHRS and CDR2 is YFSETQ. This CDR3 has 14 amino acids. The CDR3 region is CASRLPDRNTEAFF. The DNA of the CDR3 is TGCGCCAGCAGATTGCCGGATCGGAACACTGAAGCTTTCTTT.

This clonotype was recorded once. The chain has TRBV6-1 and TRBJ2-1; 11 nucleotides agree with TRBD2. The CDR3 sequence is 15 residues long. Trimming at V came to 1 base and at J to 7 bases, leaving 3 bases not matched to a gene. CDR1 and CDR2 (germline): MNHNS, SASEGT. The CDR3 loop reads CASSEGLAGRNEQFF. The CDR3 DNA is TGTGCCAGCAGTGAAGGACTAGCGGGAAGGAATGAGCAGTTCTTC.

The chain has TRBV7-2 and TRBJ2-1; 9 nucleotides agree with TRBD2. The CDR3 consists of 20 residues. The V gene's germline CDR1 is SGHTA and CDR2 FQGNSA. V trimming: 4 bases; J trimming: 0 bases; junction bases outside the gene matches: 16. The CDR3 loop is CASSSRGLAGSAFSYNEQFF. DNA for the CDR3: TGTGCCAGCAGCTCCAGAGGGCTAGCGGGGTCAGCGTTCTCCTACAATGAGCAGTTCTTC.

This clonotype was seen more than once but under ten times. V gene TRBV9 combines with J gene TRBJ2-1; TRBD2 matches 13 bases. The CDR3 contains 15 residues. Looked up from germline, CDR1 is SGDLS and CDR2 is YYNGEE. V shed 4 bases, J shed 9 bases, and the junction held 7 bases outside the gene matches. In DNA, the CDR3 is TGTGCCAGCAGCTTCGGGACTAGCGGGGTAGGTGAGCAGTTCTTC. Amino acid sequence: CASSFGTSGVGEQFF.

The J gene is TRBJ1-2, the V gene TRBV28, with D possibly being TRBD1 (5 bases). The V end lost 6 bases, the J end lost 5 bases, and 7 bases lay between the germline ends. Germline CDR1 is MDHEN and CDR2 is SYDVKM. The CDR3 is 11 amino acids. The CDR3 protein is CASRGDYGYTF. As DNA, the CDR3 is TGTGCCAGCAGGGGGGATTATGGCTACACCTTC.

This clonotype has only a few counts. The chain couples TRBV10-1 to TRBJ2-3, with D possibly being TRBD2 (8 bases). CDR1 and CDR2 (germline): WNHNN, SYGVQD (reference sequence). This CDR3 is built from 15 residues. Trimming took off 3 bases at V and 4 bases at J, with 14 bases between the two ends. CDR3 nucleotide sequence: TGCGCCAGCAGTGAAGGGACAGCGGGGGCAGATACGCAGTATTTT. Translation: CASSEGTAGADTQYF.

The rearrangement links TRBV6-5 to TRBJ1-2, with D uncertain. The germline V gene has CDR1 MNHEY and CDR2 SVGAGI. This CDR3 region has 14 residues. V was pared by 0 bases and J by 2 bases, with 7 bases between. The CDR3 reads CASSYSLQNYGYTF. In DNA, the CDR3 is TGTGCCAGCAGTTACTCGCTACAAAACTATGGCTACACCTTC.

Only a few counts were recorded for this clonotype. The gene calls are TRBV4-3 and TRBJ1-1; D is unresolved. The CDR3 contains 16 residues. Germline V gene sequence: CDR1 LGHNA, CDR2 YSLEER. V was cut by 0 bases and J by 1 base, with 12 bases left in between. DNA for the CDR3: TGCGCCAGCAGCCAAGACCCCTCCATCCCGAACACTGAAGCTTTCTTT. Protein sequence: CASSQDPSIPNTEAFF.

This clonotype came up many times. This chain uses TRBV27 with TRBJ2-1, with 13 bases identical to TRBD2. This CDR3 spans 16 amino acids. Trimming took 0 bases from V and 8 from J; bases not matched to a gene: 4. Germline V CDR1 and CDR2: MNHEY, SMNVEV (reference sequence). The CDR3 DNA is TGTGCCAGCAGTTTATCCGGGACTAGCGGGGCCTATGAGCAGTTCTTC. Its translation: CASSLSGTSGAYEQFF.

The chain links TRBV7-9 to TRBJ2-2, with TRBD2 matching over 7 bases. This CDR3 region has 15 residues. V shed 4 bases and J 5 bases; nucleotides not matched to a gene: 7. Germline values: CDR1 SEHNR, CDR2 FQNEAQ (reference sequence). The CDR3 DNA follows: TGTGCCAGCAGCTGGGGCGGCGGGGGAACCGGGGAGCTGTTTTTT. This codes for CASSWGGGGTGELFF.

Many counts were recorded for this clonotype. The V call is TRBV7-2, the J call TRBJ2-7; the match to TRBD1 covers 8 bases. CDR1 is SGHTA and CDR2 is FQGNSA in the germline V gene. The CDR3 is made up of 14 amino acids. The V gene end was trimmed by 5 bases and the J gene end by 2 bases; junction bases not matched to a gene: 5. The CDR3 region is CASSPQGGPYEQYV. As DNA, the CDR3 is TGTGCCAGCAGCCCACAGGGGGGACCCTACGAGCAGTACGTC.

This clonotype was seen only a few times. The chain is built from TRBV7-6 and TRBJ2-7; 10 bases are shared with TRBD2. V lost 0 bases and J lost 0; bases outside the gene matches: 5. Germline lookup yields CDR1 SGHVS and CDR2 FNYEAQ. The CDR3 spans 17 residues. This CDR3 reads CASSLAGLAGDSYEQYV. In DNA form, the CDR3 reads TGTGCCAGCAGCTTAGCGGGGCTAGCGGGGGACTCCTACGAGCAGTACGTC.

The chain is built from TRBV5-5 and TRBJ2-1, with D perhaps matching TRBD1 (5 bases). Trimming stripped 0 bases from V and 0 bases from J, with 7 bases between. Germline CDR1 SGHKS, CDR2 YYEKEE (reference sequence). This CDR3 spans 15 amino acids. The chain's CDR3 is CASSLEGPSYNEQFF. CDR3 DNA sequence: TGTGCCAGCAGCTTGGAGGGGCCCTCCTACAATGAGCAGTTCTTC.

The rearrangement uses TRBV4-1 and TRBJ2-3; TRBD2 aligns across 8 bases. V was clipped by 1 base and J by 3 bases; unmatched bases: 6. Germline values: CDR1 MGHRA, CDR2 YSYEKL. CDR3 length: 16 amino acids. CDR3 sequence reads: CASSQGSGAWTDTQYF. CDR3 nucleotides: TGCGCCAGCAGCCAAGGTAGCGGGGCTTGGACAGATACGCAGTATTTT.

This clonotype was seen ten or more times. CDR3 region: CSVDIGGLTDTQYF. CDR3 in DNA: TGCAGCGTTGATATCGGGGGGTTAACGGATACGCAGTATTTT. This chain uses TRBV29-1 with TRBJ2-3, with TRBD2 matching over 7 bases. CDR3 length equals 14 residues. Germline assignment: CDR1 SQVTM and CDR2 ANQGSEA. The trim removed 3 bases at V and 6 bases at J, leaving 9 bases unmatched.

This clonotype appeared a few times. The chain joins TRBV29-1 to TRBJ1-5; no reliable D call. The germline V gene has CDR1 SQVTM and CDR2 ANQGSEA. Trimming stripped 4 bases from V and 4 bases from J, with 8 bases between. The CDR3 spans 12 residues. CDR3 in amino acids: CSVGQINQPQHF. The CDR3 nucleotides are TGCAGCGTTGGCCAGATTAATCAGCCCCAGCATTTT.

The table lists this clonotype with a few counts. The chain couples TRBV7-2 to TRBJ1-5; maybe TRBD1 (5 bases). This CDR3 contains 15 residues. The V end was cut by 4 bases, the J end by 3 bases, with 13 bases between. The germline CDR1 and CDR2 sequences are SGHTA and FQGNSA. The CDR3 DNA reads TGTGCCAGCAGCTCAGGGCCCCAGGACAATCAGCCCCAGCATTTT. It translates to CASSSGPQDNQPQHF.

The CDR3 protein is CASSQEGAGGPYNEQFF. The CDR3 region has the DNA TGCGCCAGCAGCCAAGAGGGGGCGGGGGGCCCCTACAATGAGCAGTTCTTC. The rearrangement uses TRBV4-3 and TRBJ2-1, with TRBD2 matching 8 bases. The CDR3 loop spans 17 amino acids. V shed 0 bases and J 2 bases; nucleotides not matched to a gene: 6. CDR1 and CDR2 (germline): LGHNA, YSLEER.

The rearrangement uses TRBV6-6 and TRBJ1-1, with 9 positions matching TRBD1. The V gene end was trimmed by 6 bases and the J gene end by 7 bases; junction bases not matched to a gene: 3. The germline gives CDR1 MNHNY, CDR2 SVGAGI (reference sequence). This CDR3 is built from 12 residues. In DNA, the CDR3 is TGTGCCAGCAGGGGACAGGGAGTTGAAGCTTTCTTT. Amino acid sequence: CASRGQGVEAFF.

The V and J genes are TRBV20-1 and TRBJ2-3, with no clear D. CDR3 size: 12 residues. Trimming left V 5 bases short and J 5 bases short, with 11 bases between. Germline V CDR1 and CDR2: DFQATT, SNEGSKA (reference sequence). CDR3 residues: CSARPDVDTQYF. The CDR3 DNA reads TGCAGTGCTCGACCGGACGTAGATACGCAGTATTTT.

This clonotype was seen more than once but under ten times. The V and J genes are TRBV6-6 and TRBJ1-4, with unresolved D. CDR1 is MNHNY, CDR2 SVGAGI, per germline (reference sequence). CDR3 length equals 15 residues. The V and J ends lost 0 bases and 9 bases respectively, with 14 bases between them. The DNA of the CDR3 is TGTGCCAGCAGTTACTCGACCGACGTGGGTCAAAAACTGTTTTTT. Its protein is CASSYSTDVGQKLFF.

There are many counts of this clonotype. The chain employs TRBV24-1 and TRBJ2-7, with D possibly being TRBD1 or TRBD2 (6 bases each). CDR3 size: 14 residues. Trimming removed 2 bases at V and 6 bases at J, with 13 bases between. Germline V lookup: CDR1 KGHDR, CDR2 SFDVKD. CDR3: CATSDSSGAGEQYF. CDR3 DNA: TGTGCCACCAGTGATTCATCGGGGGCGGGCGAGCAGTACTTC.

This clonotype was observed a few times. The CDR3 region has the DNA TGCAGTGCTAGAGACAGGGGGCTGGGTGGGACCCAGTACTTC. The encoded protein is CSARDRGLGGTQYF. The gene calls are TRBV20-1 and TRBJ2-5, with 8 bases matching TRBD1. The CDR3 extends over 14 amino acids. Unmatched junction bases numbered 7, after V lost 0 bases and J lost 7 bases. CDR1 is DFQATT, CDR2 SNEGSKA, per germline (reference sequence).

The chain uses TRBV3-1 and TRBJ2-1; 7 bases align to TRBD1. CDR3 length: 15 residues. Germline-derived CDR1 and CDR2 are LGHDT and YNNKEL (reference sequence). The V and J ends lost 8 bases and 3 bases, in that order; junction bases with no gene match: 10. This CDR3 reads CASQTGDGNYNEQFF. The CDR3 bases are TGTGCCAGCCAAACAGGGGATGGTAACTACAATGAGCAGTTCTTC.